This TCR beta chain emerged from a study of blood T cell repertoires in COVID-19. Overall study: The cDNA or gDNA used as material had been derived from T cells, B-cell-depleted T cells, or PBMCs.

Patients at the Seattle site were enrolled during active infection and followed longitudinally. Germline values: CDR1 LGHNA, CDR2 YSLEER. The CDR3 consists of 14 residues. V lost 0 bases and J lost 0, with 6 bases in between. Profiled with immunoSEQ multiplex PCR; TCRdb holds only in-frame clones, not every one. The profile shows some 120,000 clones, roughly four fifths of them singletons. The sample taken for sequencing was peripheral blood. This chain uses TRBV4-3 with TRBJ2-7, with D uncertain. This clonotype originated in a man older than 75 with COVID-19, enrolled during active disease. The CDR3 region is CASSQDEASYEQYF. The DNA of the CDR3 is TGCGCCAGCAGCCAAGATGAGGCCTCCTACGAGCAGTACTTC.